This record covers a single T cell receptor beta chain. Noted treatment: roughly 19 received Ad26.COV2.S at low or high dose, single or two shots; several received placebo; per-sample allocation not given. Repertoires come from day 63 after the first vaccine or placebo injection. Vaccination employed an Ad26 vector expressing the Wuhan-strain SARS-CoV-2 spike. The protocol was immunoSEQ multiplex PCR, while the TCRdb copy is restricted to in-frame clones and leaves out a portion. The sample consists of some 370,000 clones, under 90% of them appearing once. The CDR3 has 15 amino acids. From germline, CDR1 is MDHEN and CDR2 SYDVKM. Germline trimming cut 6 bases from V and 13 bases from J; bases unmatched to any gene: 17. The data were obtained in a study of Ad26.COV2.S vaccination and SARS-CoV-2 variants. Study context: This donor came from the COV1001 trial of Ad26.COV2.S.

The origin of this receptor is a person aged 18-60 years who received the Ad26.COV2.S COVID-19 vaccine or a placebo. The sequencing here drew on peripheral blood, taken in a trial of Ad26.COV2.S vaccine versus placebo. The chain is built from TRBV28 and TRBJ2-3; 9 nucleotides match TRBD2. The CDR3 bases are TGTGCCAGCAGCTCGGGCGGGAGGGCCATCGGGTCGGAGTATTTT. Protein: CASSSGGRAIGSEYF. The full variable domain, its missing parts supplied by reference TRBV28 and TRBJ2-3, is DVKVTQSSRYLVKRTGEKVFLECVQDMDHENMFWYRQDPGLGLRLIYFSYDVKMKEKGDIPEGYSVSREKKERFSLILESASTNQTSMYLCASSSGGRAIGSEYFGPGTRLTVL.